A selection of T cell receptor beta chains follows, all from one sample in a study of blood T cell repertoires in COVID-19. Clones were read by immunoSEQ multiplex PCR, and TCRdb kept only the in-frame ones, dropping some. The sample has 150,000 or so clones; about nine tenths are singletons. Sequencing was done on a sample of PBMCs or T cells enriched from blood (not recorded which). Receptors originate from a woman in her thirties or forties who had been exposed to COVID-19. CDR3s include the opening cysteine and the closing phenylalanine or tryptophan. The order of the fields is CDR3 DNA, CDR3 protein, J gene, V gene, clone size, D gene. The D gene is left open where the match is weak. Clone size is shown for a subset of rows, as once, few, many or a class of expanded clone.

CDR3nt: TGCAGCGTTGATGGAGCTAACTATGGCTACACCTTC
CDR3aa: CSVDGANYGYTF
j_gene: TRBJ1-2
v_gene: TRBV29-1
abundance: once
d_gene: .

CDR3nt: TGTGCCAGCAGGGGCAGCTCCGCTGAAGCTTTCTTT
CDR3aa: CASRGSSAEAFF
j_gene: TRBJ1-1
v_gene: TRBV6-5
abundance: .
d_gene: .

CDR3nt: TGTGCCAGCAGCCGCCCTCAGGCGTGGAAATACAATGAGCAGTTCTTC
CDR3aa: CASSRPQAWKYNEQFF
j_gene: TRBJ2-1
v_gene: TRBV3-1/TRBV3-2
abundance: once
d_gene: .

CDR3nt: TGTGCCAGCAGCTTGCTGCGACTAGCGGGGGGAAATGAGCAGTTCTTC
CDR3aa: CASSLLRLAGGNEQFF
j_gene: TRBJ2-1
v_gene: TRBV5-6
abundance: .
d_gene: TRBD2

CDR3nt: TGTGCCACCGCGGGGGGCGGAGAGACCCAGTACTTC
CDR3aa: CATAGGGETQYF
j_gene: TRBJ2-5
v_gene: TRBV19
abundance: once
d_gene: TRBD2

CDR3nt: TGTGCCAGCAGTTTGAGGTGGGCAACTAATGAAAAACTGTTTTTT
CDR3aa: CASSLRWATNEKLFF
j_gene: TRBJ1-4
v_gene: TRBV27
abundance: many
d_gene: .

CDR3nt: TGTGCCAGCTCACGGGGACAGGGGGCTTATCAGCCCCAGCATTTT
CDR3aa: CASSRGQGAYQPQHF
j_gene: TRBJ1-5
v_gene: TRBV18
abundance: .
d_gene: TRBD1

CDR3nt: TGCGCCAGCAGCCCTACAGGGTTGAATTCACCCCTCCACTTT
CDR3aa: CASSPTGLNSPLHF
j_gene: TRBJ1-6
v_gene: TRBV4-1
abundance: few
d_gene: .

CDR3nt: TGTGCCAGCAGCTTAACAGGGGGTTGGTCAGATACGCAGTATTTT
CDR3aa: CASSLTGGWSDTQYF
j_gene: TRBJ2-3
v_gene: TRBV7-2
abundance: .
d_gene: TRBD1

CDR3nt: TGTGCCATCAGTGGTAACAGGGGTTGGGCCGGGGAGCTGTTTTTT
CDR3aa: CAISGNRGWAGELFF
j_gene: TRBJ2-2
v_gene: TRBV10-3
abundance: .
d_gene: TRBD1

CDR3nt: TGTGCCAGCAGCTCTTTTAACACAGATACGCAGTATTTT
CDR3aa: CASSSFNTDTQYF
j_gene: TRBJ2-3
v_gene: TRBV7-6
abundance: .
d_gene: .

CDR3nt: TGTGCCAGCAGTTGGGACTCCGATACGCAGTATTTT
CDR3aa: CASSWDSDTQYF
j_gene: TRBJ2-3
v_gene: TRBV12-3/TRBV12-4
abundance: once
d_gene: .

CDR3nt: TGCGCCAGCAGCCAAGATGAGGGGGGGACCTTAGTCTCTGGGGCCAACGTCCTGACTTTC
CDR3aa: CASSQDEGGTLVSGANVLTF
j_gene: TRBJ2-6
v_gene: TRBV4-1
abundance: .
d_gene: .

CDR3nt: TGCGCCAGCAGCCGACAGGAAGAGACCCAGTACTTC
CDR3aa: CASSRQEETQYF
j_gene: TRBJ2-5
v_gene: TRBV5-1
abundance: .
d_gene: .

CDR3nt: TGCAGCGTTGGGTGGGACAGGGGTTCCCAAGAGACCCAGTACTTC
CDR3aa: CSVGWDRGSQETQYF
j_gene: TRBJ2-5
v_gene: TRBV29-1
abundance: .
d_gene: TRBD1

CDR3nt: TGTGCCAGCTCCCAAGGGACAGACTATGGCTACACCTTC
CDR3aa: CASSQGTDYGYTF
j_gene: TRBJ1-2
v_gene: TRBV18
abundance: .
d_gene: TRBD1

CDR3nt: TGTGCCAGCAGGACAGGTGGCACAGATACGCAGTATTTT
CDR3aa: CASRTGGTDTQYF
j_gene: TRBJ2-3
v_gene: TRBV6-5
abundance: .
d_gene: .

CDR3nt: TGTGCCAGCAGCTTAGGTCCCGGACAGACATACGAGCAGTACTTC
CDR3aa: CASSLGPGQTYEQYF
j_gene: TRBJ2-7
v_gene: TRBV7-9
abundance: .
d_gene: .

CDR3nt: TGTGCCAGCAGCCCAGGACAGGGAGGTCTGGGCTACACCTTC
CDR3aa: CASSPGQGGLGYTF
j_gene: TRBJ1-2
v_gene: TRBV7-8
abundance: .
d_gene: TRBD1

CDR3nt: TGTGCCATCAGAACTATGAACACTGAAGCTTTCTTT
CDR3aa: CAIRTMNTEAFF
j_gene: TRBJ1-1
v_gene: TRBV10-3
abundance: once
d_gene: .

CDR3nt: TGTGCCAGCAGCTTGGAGGAACCGGGACAGGGGGTTGAAAAACTGTTTTTT
CDR3aa: CASSLEEPGQGVEKLFF
j_gene: TRBJ1-4
v_gene: TRBV5-5
abundance: .
d_gene: TRBD1

CDR3nt: TGTGCCAGCAGTTACCCTTACGCAGGGAACACTGAAGCTTTCTTT
CDR3aa: CASSYPYAGNTEAFF
j_gene: TRBJ1-1
v_gene: TRBV2
abundance: .
d_gene: .

CDR3nt: TGTGCCAGCAGCCCCAGTCAGAGGGGGGGATCCTACGAGCAGTACTTC
CDR3aa: CASSPSQRGGSYEQYF
j_gene: TRBJ2-7
v_gene: TRBV9
abundance: .
d_gene: .

CDR3nt: TGTGCCAGCAGCGTAGCGAGCACCGGGGAGCTGTTTTTT
CDR3aa: CASSVASTGELFF
j_gene: TRBJ2-2
v_gene: TRBV9
abundance: .
d_gene: .

CDR3nt: TGTGCCAGCAGCCGACCGGGACAGCTCATTTATGGCTACACCTTC
CDR3aa: CASSRPGQLIYGYTF
j_gene: TRBJ1-2
v_gene: TRBV3-1/TRBV3-2
abundance: .
d_gene: TRBD1

CDR3nt: TGTGCCAGCAGTTACTCCCGGGGTAGCACAGATACGCAGTATTTT
CDR3aa: CASSYSRGSTDTQYF
j_gene: TRBJ2-3
v_gene: TRBV6-2/TRBV6-3
abundance: .
d_gene: .

CDR3nt: TGTGCCAGCAGTCCCGGACAGGGGTTCGGGACCCAGTACTTC
CDR3aa: CASSPGQGFGTQYF
j_gene: TRBJ2-5
v_gene: TRBV28
abundance: .
d_gene: TRBD1

CDR3nt: TGTGCCGCAAGACAGGACTCGGTCGGGGCCAACGTCCTGACTTTC
CDR3aa: CAARQDSVGANVLTF
j_gene: TRBJ2-6
v_gene: TRBV27
abundance: .
d_gene: .

CDR3nt: TGCGCCAGCAGAACCCGACCGGGTGGTGGCTATAACACTGAAGCTTTCTTT
CDR3aa: CASRTRPGGGYNTEAFF
j_gene: TRBJ1-1
v_gene: TRBV5-1
abundance: .
d_gene: .

CDR3nt: TGTGCCAGCAGCTTATCCCCGAGCTCCTACAATGAGCAGTTCTTC
CDR3aa: CASSLSPSSYNEQFF
j_gene: TRBJ2-1
v_gene: TRBV7-2
abundance: .
d_gene: .

CDR3nt: TGTGCCAGCAGTCCGACGGGACAGGGAAATCAGCCCCAGCATTTT
CDR3aa: CASSPTGQGNQPQHF
j_gene: TRBJ1-5
v_gene: TRBV28
abundance: .
d_gene: TRBD1

CDR3nt: TGTGCCAGTAGTCTCCGGGGGGTGGAGTACGGAAACACCATATATTTT
CDR3aa: CASSLRGVEYGNTIYF
j_gene: TRBJ1-3
v_gene: TRBV19
abundance: .
d_gene: .

CDR3nt: TGTGCCAGCCCCCGCCAGGCCGGGATAAACTACACCTTC
CDR3aa: CASPRQAGINYTF
j_gene: TRBJ1-2
v_gene: TRBV6-5
abundance: few
d_gene: .

CDR3nt: TGTGCCAGCAGCGCCCCCACAGGGGGATTAAACACTGAAGCTTTCTTT
CDR3aa: CASSAPTGGLNTEAFF
j_gene: TRBJ1-1
v_gene: TRBV7-8
abundance: .
d_gene: TRBD1

CDR3nt: TGTGCCAGCAGCTTAGGTAGCGGGAGAGCAGATACGCAGTATTTT
CDR3aa: CASSLGSGRADTQYF
j_gene: TRBJ2-3
v_gene: TRBV11-3
abundance: .
d_gene: TRBD2

CDR3nt: TGTGCCAGCTCACGGGGGGTAGAGGCCTACGAGCAGTACTTC
CDR3aa: CASSRGVEAYEQYF
j_gene: TRBJ2-7
v_gene: TRBV18
abundance: once
d_gene: .

CDR3nt: TGTGCCAGCAGCTTAGAGCTGCCTGAAGCTTTCTTT
CDR3aa: CASSLELPEAFF
j_gene: TRBJ1-1
v_gene: TRBV9
abundance: .
d_gene: .

CDR3nt: TGTGCCAGCAGTGCGCGGGATGACACCGGGGAGCTGTTTTTT
CDR3aa: CASSARDDTGELFF
j_gene: TRBJ2-2
v_gene: TRBV11-3
abundance: .
d_gene: .

CDR3nt: TGTGCCAGCTCACCAGGGACAGCGACCTACGAGCAGTACTTC
CDR3aa: CASSPGTATYEQYF
j_gene: TRBJ2-7
v_gene: TRBV18
abundance: .
d_gene: TRBD1

CDR3nt: TGTGCCAGCAGCGAGGGATCCCCGACTAACTATGGCTACACCTTC
CDR3aa: CASSEGSPTNYGYTF
j_gene: TRBJ1-2
v_gene: TRBV28
abundance: .
d_gene: .

CDR3nt: TGTGCTAGTGGTCTGGACAGCTATAATTCACCCCTCCACTTT
CDR3aa: CASGLDSYNSPLHF
j_gene: TRBJ1-6
v_gene: TRBV12-5
abundance: few
d_gene: .

CDR3nt: TGTGCCAGCAGCCCTAGGGGGGGACAGGGGGAAGCTTTCTTT
CDR3aa: CASSPRGGQGEAFF
j_gene: TRBJ1-1
v_gene: TRBV7-9
abundance: once
d_gene: TRBD1

CDR3nt: TGTGCCAGCAGTCCCTTTGGGCTTCACGAGCAGTACTTC
CDR3aa: CASSPFGLHEQYF
j_gene: TRBJ2-7
v_gene: TRBV11-2
abundance: .
d_gene: .

CDR3nt: TGTGCCAGCAGCTTAAGGGGGGGGTACGAGCAGTACTTC
CDR3aa: CASSLRGGYEQYF
j_gene: TRBJ2-7
v_gene: TRBV5-4
abundance: .
d_gene: .

CDR3nt: TGTGCCAGCACCGCTACGGGACTCTACAATGAGCAGTTCTTC
CDR3aa: CASTATGLYNEQFF
j_gene: TRBJ2-1
v_gene: TRBV6-6
abundance: .
d_gene: .

CDR3nt: TGTGCCAGCAGTCGGTCAACGCGGGGGACCCAGTACTTC
CDR3aa: CASSRSTRGTQYF
j_gene: TRBJ2-5
v_gene: TRBV14
abundance: few
d_gene: .

CDR3nt: TGTGCCAGCAGCCAAGTAGCGGTAGGCACCGGGGAGCTGTTTTTT
CDR3aa: CASSQVAVGTGELFF
j_gene: TRBJ2-2
v_gene: TRBV9
abundance: .
d_gene: .

CDR3nt: TGCGCCAGCAGCTTCGGGAGAGACACAGATACGCAGTATTTT
CDR3aa: CASSFGRDTDTQYF
j_gene: TRBJ2-3
v_gene: TRBV5-1
abundance: .
d_gene: .

CDR3nt: TGCGCCAGCAGTGTCGACCTGACAGGGGTCAACCTATACGAGCAGTACTTC
CDR3aa: CASSVDLTGVNLYEQYF
j_gene: TRBJ2-7
v_gene: TRBV10-2
abundance: .
d_gene: TRBD1

CDR3nt: TGTGCCAGCAGTTTAGTAATAGCGGGAGGTACAGATACGCAGTATTTT
CDR3aa: CASSLVIAGGTDTQYF
j_gene: TRBJ2-3
v_gene: TRBV27
abundance: .
d_gene: TRBD2

CDR3nt: TGCGCCAGCAGCCTCCGTAATCTCGCGAACACCGGGGAGCTGTTTTTT
CDR3aa: CASSLRNLANTGELFF
j_gene: TRBJ2-2
v_gene: TRBV4-1
abundance: once
d_gene: .

CDR3nt: TGTGCCAGCAGTGTAATCACCGGGACAGCGCTTGAAGCTTTCTTT
CDR3aa: CASSVITGTALEAFF
j_gene: TRBJ1-1
v_gene: TRBV2
abundance: .
d_gene: TRBD1

CDR3nt: TGTGCCAGCAGCGCGGACCCCAGAGGGTCACCCCTCCACTTT
CDR3aa: CASSADPRGSPLHF
j_gene: TRBJ1-6
v_gene: TRBV9
abundance: .
d_gene: .